A single sample is the source of the 27 T cell receptor beta chains below, sequenced in a study of early T cells in non-severe SARS-CoV-2 infection. TCRdb re-called the 5' RACE reads with MiXCR, one entry per CDR3 protein. This sample has some 25,000 distinct CDR3 sequences; 3.5% to 5.5% occur once, and the top ten carry around 16%. The sample was whole blood. These receptors all come from an adult who was a healthcare worker with PCR-confirmed SARS-CoV-2 infection or an uninfected control (not recorded which).

In this sample, this clonotype turned up many times. The rearrangement joins TRBV9 to TRBJ1-3, with no clear D. Trimming pared 3 bases from V and 1 base from J, leaving 11 bases between. CDR3 length equals 15 residues. The germline V gene has CDR1 SGDLS and CDR2 YYNGEE. The CDR3 loop is CASSALGGSGNTIYF. Here the CDR3 DNA reads TGTGCCAGCAGCGCCCTGGGTGGATCTGGAAACACCATATATTTT.

The sample holds a few counts of this clonotype. The gene calls are TRBV4-2 and TRBJ2-3, with TRBD2 matching 7 bases. Germline trimming cut 1 base from V and 0 bases from J; bases unmatched to any gene: 7. The CDR3 covers 17 residues. CDR1 is LGHNA, CDR2 YNFKEQ, per germline. Here the CDR3 reads CASSQAVGGRSTDTQYF. The CDR3 DNA reads as TGTGCCAGCAGCCAAGCCGTTGGCGGGAGAAGCACAGATACGCAGTATTTT.

In this sample, this clonotype turned up many times. The chain recombines TRBV6-1 with TRBJ2-3; 10 bases align to TRBD2. CDR3 length: 15 residues. The V and J ends lost 3 bases and 2 bases, in that order; junction bases with no gene match: 2. Germline V gene lookup returns CDR1 MNHNS and CDR2 SASEGT. The CDR3 DNA reads TGTGCCAGCAGTGAGCTAGCGGGGGCCACAGATACGCAGTATTTT. Its translation: CASSELAGATDTQYF.

This clonotype was detected ten times or more. This chain uses TRBV18 with TRBJ2-7; D is ambiguous. The V and J ends lost 3 bases and 4 bases respectively, with 10 bases between them. CDR3 length equals 13 residues. Germline V gene data show CDR1 as KGHSH and CDR2 as LQKENI. The DNA of the CDR3 is TGTGCCAGCTCACCGGATACTTTTTACGAGCAGTACTTC. It is translated as CASSPDTFYEQYF. Full variable domain (remainder filled in from reference TRBV18 and TRBJ2-7): NAGVMQNPRHLVRRRGQEARLRCSPMKGHSHVYWYRQLPEEGLKFMVYLQKENIIDESGMPKERFSAEFPKEGPSILRIQQVVRGDSAAYFCASSPDTFYEQYFGPGTRLTVT.

Ten or more counts support this clonotype. The chain couples TRBV6-6 to TRBJ1-1; D is uncertain. CDR3 length equals 13 residues. V lost 6 bases and J 6 bases, leaving 14 bases between the germline ends. From germline, CDR1 is MNHNY and CDR2 SVGAGI (reference sequence). This CDR3 is CASRTGTGSEAFF. The CDR3 region has the DNA TGTGCCAGCAGAACGGGTACGGGCTCTGAAGCTTTCTTT.

This clonotype was seen a few times. The V gene is TRBV29-1, the J gene TRBJ2-7; TRBD2 agrees at 8 bases. The germline CDR1 and CDR2 sequences are SQVTM and ANQGSEA. V lost 4 bases to trimming and J lost 4 bases; unmatched junction nucleotides: 6. This CDR3 is 13 amino acids long. CDR3 sequence reads: CSVALAENYEQYF. The CDR3 nucleotides are TGCAGCGTTGCACTAGCGGAGAATTACGAGCAGTACTTC.

This clonotype was detected ten times or more. V usage is TRBV6-5 and J usage is TRBJ2-5; TRBD2 might be the D (5 bases). Germline V gene lookup returns CDR1 MNHEY and CDR2 SVGAGI. The V and J ends lost 6 bases and 7 bases respectively, with 15 bases between them. The CDR3 has 13 amino acids. The CDR3 spells CASSPGLGGTQYF. For the CDR3, the DNA is TGTGCCAGCAGCCCCGGACTCGGTGGGACCCAGTACTTC.

This clonotype was recorded at least ten times. CDR3 in amino acids: CASSLDLAGNNEQFF. As DNA, the CDR3 is TGTGCCAGCAGCTTAGATCTAGCGGGTAACAATGAGCAGTTCTTC. V usage is TRBV7-2 and J usage is TRBJ2-1, with 8 bases matching TRBD2. Per germline, CDR1 SGHTA and CDR2 FQGNSA. There are 15 residues in the CDR3. V shed 1 base, J shed 5 bases, and the junction held 4 bases outside the gene matches.

This clonotype was seen many times. This rearrangement joins TRBV20-1 to TRBJ2-5; D possibly uses TRBD1 or TRBD2 (5 bases each). The germline V gene has CDR1 DFQATT and CDR2 SNEGSKA (reference sequence). V gave up 3 bases and J gave up 5 bases, with 19 bases separating them. This CDR3 contains 15 residues. Here the CDR3 DNA reads TGCAGTGCTAGCCGTCGGGACCCCGCTTTCGAGACCCAGTACTTC. Residues: CSASRRDPAFETQYF.

This clonotype came up many times. CDR3 sequence reads: CASSQDLWDRQYF. The CDR3 DNA is TGCGCCAGCAGCCAAGATCTCTGGGACAGGCAGTACTTC. The chain has TRBV4-3 and TRBJ2-4; 8 bases align to TRBD1. The CDR3 spans 13 residues. Germline CDR1 and CDR2: LGHNA and YSLEER. V lost 0 bases, J lost 13 bases, and 5 bases stayed unmatched.

The chain recombines TRBV5-1 with TRBJ1-1; the D is unclear. The CDR3 contains 15 residues. V was clipped by 0 bases and J by 1 base, with 10 bases between them. Germline V lookup: CDR1 SGHRS, CDR2 YFSETQ. The CDR3 region has the DNA TGCGCCAGCAGCTTGGAAGGGCAGACGAACACTGAAGCTTTCTTT. It codes for CASSLEGQTNTEAFF.

This clonotype was observed many times. The J gene is TRBJ1-5, the V gene TRBV7-2; no definite D call. Looked up from germline, CDR1 is SGHTA and CDR2 is FQGNSA. The V end lost 1 base, the J end lost 1 base, and 5 bases lay between the germline ends. The CDR3 sequence is 14 residues long. For the CDR3, the DNA is TGTGCCAGCAGCTTAGTACACAGCAATCAGCCCCAGCATTTT. It is translated as CASSLVHSNQPQHF.

The J gene is TRBJ2-3, the V gene TRBV2; weak D call: TRBD2 (6 bases). Germline V CDR1 and CDR2: SNHLY, FYNNEI. The V end was cut by 5 bases, the J end by 6 bases, with 12 bases between. The CDR3 totals 13 residues. The CDR3 sequence is CASSRPGSDTQYF. The CDR3, as DNA: TGTGCCAGCAGTAGGCCCGGGAGTGATACGCAGTATTTT.

This clonotype was seen at least ten times. The chain has TRBV29-1 and TRBJ2-3, with D tentatively TRBD2 (5 bases). This CDR3 contains 13 residues. The V and J ends lost 6 bases and 3 bases respectively, with 13 bases between them. Germline V lookup: CDR1 SQVTM, CDR2 ANQGSEA. This chain's CDR3 is CSVVEGLTDTQYF. DNA of the CDR3: TGCAGCGTCGTAGAGGGTTTAACAGATACGCAGTATTTT.

This clonotype was counted ten times or more. The chain recombines TRBV7-3 with TRBJ2-3; 10 bases align to TRBD1. The CDR3 sequence is 15 residues long. Per the germline V gene, CDR1 is SGHTA and CDR2 is FQGTGA. V shed 5 bases and J 3 bases; nucleotides not matched to a gene: 5. The CDR3 sequence is CASSPRDRGTDTQYF. The CDR3 region has the DNA TGTGCCAGCAGCCCCCGGGACAGGGGTACAGATACGCAGTATTTT.

This clonotype came up a few times. V and J are TRBV5-1 and TRBJ2-1; maybe TRBD1 (6 bases). V gave up 2 bases and J gave up 0 bases, with 15 bases separating them. The CDR3 runs to 17 residues. Germline CDR1 SGHRS, CDR2 YFSETQ. CDR3: CASSFLQGFSSYNEQFF. The CDR3 DNA follows: TGCGCCAGCAGCTTCCTACAGGGCTTTAGCTCCTACAATGAGCAGTTCTTC. Drawing the rest from reference TRBV5-1 and TRBJ2-1, the complete variable domain is KAGVTQTPRYLIKTRGQQVTLSCSPISGHRSVSWYQQTPGQGLQFLFEYFSETQRNKGNFPGRFSGRQFSNSRSEMNVSTLELGDSALYLCASSFLQGFSSYNEQFFGPGTRLTVL.

This clonotype was detected a few times. Here the CDR3 DNA reads TGTGCCTGGAGAACAGCGGGGAGGTACGAGCAGTACTTC. The encoded protein is CAWRTAGRYEQYF. The chain employs TRBV30 and TRBJ2-7; 7 positions agree with TRBD2. V lost 3 bases and J lost 4; bases outside the gene matches: 6. The CDR3 covers 13 residues. Germline assignment: CDR1 GTSNPN and CDR2 SVGIG (reference sequence).

This clonotype was found many times. The CDR3 sequence: CASSTRNEQFF. For the CDR3, the DNA is TGTGCCAGTAGTACACGGAATGAGCAGTTCTTC. V usage is TRBV19 and J usage is TRBJ2-1; D call uncertain. The CDR3 is made up of 11 amino acids. Trimming stripped 4 bases from V and 7 bases from J, with 5 bases between. Germline V gene data show CDR1 as LNHDA and CDR2 as SQIVND (reference sequence).

This chain uses TRBV2 with TRBJ2-7; D is possibly TRBD1 or TRBD2 (6 bases each). The germline V gene encodes CDR1 SNHLY and CDR2 FYNNEI. V gave up 2 bases and J gave up 0 bases, with 11 bases separating them. CDR3 size: 15 residues. CDR3 nucleotides: TGTGCCAGCAGTGAACGGGGGCCCCCCTCCTACGAGCAGTACTTC. This codes for CASSERGPPSYEQYF.

This clonotype was counted at least ten times. The V gene is TRBV10-1, the J gene TRBJ1-1; D is undetermined. V was shortened by 0 bases and J by 11 bases, with 10 bases between the two germline ends. Germline V gives CDR1 WNHNN, CDR2 SYGVQD (reference sequence). The CDR3 has 12 amino acids. The CDR3 DNA reads TGCGCCAGCAGTGAGTCGGGTATCAGTGCTTTCTTT. This encodes CASSESGISAFF.

This clonotype was picked up many times. The chain joins TRBV5-5 to TRBJ2-1, with TRBD2 matching 14 bases. The V segment lost 4 bases and the J segment 10 bases; nucleotides outside the gene matches: 7. Germline V CDR1 and CDR2: SGHKS, YYEKEE (reference sequence). This CDR3 is built from 15 residues. In DNA, the CDR3 is TGTGCCAGCAGCCCGGGACTAGCGGGGGCGAGGGAGCAGTTCTTC. Protein: CASSPGLAGAREQFF.

Ten or more counts support this clonotype. CDR3 sequence (DNA): TGTGCCAGCAGCCAAGCCCAAGGCGTGGAGGGCTACACCTTC. Translating it yields CASSQAQGVEGYTF. The genes are TRBV4-2 and TRBJ1-2, with D hard to call. Looked up from germline, CDR1 is LGHNA and CDR2 is YNFKEQ. Trimming took 1 base from V and 8 from J, leaving 14 bases between them. This CDR3 is 14 amino acids long.

At least ten counts were recorded for this clonotype. The gene calls are TRBV20-1 and TRBJ1-2; D possibly corresponds to TRBD1 (6 bases). Germline values: CDR1 DFQATT, CDR2 SNEGSKA (reference sequence). CDR3 length: 11 amino acids. V dropped 5 bases and J dropped 8 bases, with 12 bases sitting between them. DNA of the CDR3: TGCAGTGCTGGAACAGGGCGGGGCTACACCTTC. It is translated as CSAGTGRGYTF.

This clonotype has at least ten counts. This sequence joins TRBV10-3 and TRBJ1-5, with D unclear. The CDR3 consists of 13 residues. Germline V gives CDR1 ENHRY, CDR2 SYGVKD. Trimming cost V 2 bases and J 3 bases, with 5 bases left between them. The CDR3 coding sequence is TGTGCCATCAGTGAGACACACAATCAGCCCCAGCATTTT. Its translation: CAISETHNQPQHF.

The rearrangement links TRBV29-1 to TRBJ1-3, with D unclear. CDR1 is SQVTM, CDR2 ANQGSEA, per germline. Trimming took off 5 bases at V and 1 base at J, with 9 bases between the two ends. The CDR3 consists of 13 residues. CDR3 DNA sequence: TGCAGCGTTCTCGCTGGGTCTGGAAACACCATATATTTT. Protein product: CSVLAGSGNTIYF.

This clonotype was picked up many times. The genes are TRBV7-9 and TRBJ2-1; 12 bases agree with TRBD2. Germline-derived CDR1 and CDR2 are SEHNR and FQNEAQ (reference sequence). After removal of 5 bases from V and 8 bases from J, the junction contained 10 bases not matched to a gene. The CDR3 has 16 amino acids. The CDR3 DNA reads TGTGCCAGCAGCCCCAATCTAGCGGGAGGGCAGGATGAGCAGTTCTTC. As protein: CASSPNLAGGQDEQFF.

At least ten counts were recorded for this clonotype. The chain employs TRBV4-3 and TRBJ2-1, with 8 bases lining up with TRBD2. This CDR3 has 18 amino acids. The ends lost 0 bases at V and 0 bases at J; junction bases unmatched: 7. CDR1 LGHNA and CDR2 YSLEER come from the germline V gene. Here the CDR3 DNA reads TGCGCCAGCAGCCAAGATCTTATGGGGACTAGCTCCTACAATGAGCAGTTCTTC. Its protein is CASSQDLMGTSSYNEQFF.